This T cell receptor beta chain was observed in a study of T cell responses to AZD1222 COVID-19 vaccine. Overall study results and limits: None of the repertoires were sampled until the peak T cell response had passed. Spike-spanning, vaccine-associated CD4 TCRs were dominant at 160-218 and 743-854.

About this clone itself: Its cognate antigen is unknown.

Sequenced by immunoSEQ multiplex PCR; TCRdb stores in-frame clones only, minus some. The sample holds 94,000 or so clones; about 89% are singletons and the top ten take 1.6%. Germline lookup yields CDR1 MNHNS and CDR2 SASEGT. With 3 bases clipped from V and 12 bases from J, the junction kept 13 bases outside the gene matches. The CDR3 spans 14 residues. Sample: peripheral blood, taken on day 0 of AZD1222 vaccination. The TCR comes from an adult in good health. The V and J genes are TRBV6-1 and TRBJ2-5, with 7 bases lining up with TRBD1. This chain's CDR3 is CASSDQNFRQGEYF. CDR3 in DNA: TGTGCCAGCAGTGATCAAAATTTTCGACAGGGAGAGTACTTC.